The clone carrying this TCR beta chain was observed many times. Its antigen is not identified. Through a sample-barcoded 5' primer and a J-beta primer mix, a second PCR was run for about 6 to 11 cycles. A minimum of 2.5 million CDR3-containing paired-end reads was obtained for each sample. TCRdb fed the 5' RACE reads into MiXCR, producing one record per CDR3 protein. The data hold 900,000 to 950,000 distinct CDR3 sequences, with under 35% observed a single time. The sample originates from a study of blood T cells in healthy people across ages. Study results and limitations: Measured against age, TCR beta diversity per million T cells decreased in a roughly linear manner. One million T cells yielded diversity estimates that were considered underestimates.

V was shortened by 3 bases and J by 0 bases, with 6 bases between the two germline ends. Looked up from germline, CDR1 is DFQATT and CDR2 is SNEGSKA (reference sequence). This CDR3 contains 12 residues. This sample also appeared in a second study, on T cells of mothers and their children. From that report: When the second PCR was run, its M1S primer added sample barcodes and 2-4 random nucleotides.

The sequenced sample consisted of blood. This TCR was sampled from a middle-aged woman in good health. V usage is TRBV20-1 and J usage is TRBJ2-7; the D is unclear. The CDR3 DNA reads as TGCAGTGCTAGCCTGGGCTCCTACGAGCAGTACTTC. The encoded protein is CSASLGSYEQYF.